This TCR beta chain was identified in a study of response to subunit inactivated influenza vaccine. Study outcomes and limitations: Few additional T cells are recruited per seasonal influenza vaccination, authors suggested.

This clonotype was seen more than once but under ten times. Its antigen is unknown. The germline V gene encodes CDR1 SGHVS and CDR2 FNYEAQ. J gave up 0 bases and V 5 bases, and 5 bases lay outside the gene matches. The CDR3 extends over 15 amino acids. TCRdb itself ran the RT-PCR reads through MiXCR, one entry per CDR3 protein. The sample lists over 650,000 distinct CDR3 sequences; roughly 20% were seen once. The sequences come from PBMCs from blood, collected roughly 5 days after vaccination. V usage is TRBV7-6 and J usage is TRBJ2-5; 8 bases fit TRBD2. This sequence originates from a man aged 50-59 years who received an inactivated influenza vaccine. The CDR3: CASSRGGTNQETQYF. In DNA form, the CDR3 reads TGTGCCAGCAGCCGCGGGGGGACAAACCAAGAGACCCAGTACTTC.